Listed below are T cell receptor beta chains from one sample, sequenced in a study of cytomegalovirus exposure and HLA in healthy donors. Profiled with immunoSEQ multiplex PCR; TCRdb holds only in-frame clones, not every one. The profile shows some 110,000 clones, 73% of them singletons. The sequenced material came from PBMCs. Source of these receptors: a woman aged 30 to 39 in good health and CMV-seronegative. Both conserved end residues are part of each CDR3. The D gene is left open where the match is weak. Expanded clones are given a class, and other clones once, few, many or no size at all.

j_call clone_size d_call v_call cdr3_aa cdr3_nt
TRBJ2-1 NA TRBD2 TRBV5-1 CASSWGSAGGREQFF TGCGCCAGCAGCTGGGGCTCGGCGGGAGGGAGGGAGCAGTTCTTC
TRBJ1-1 NA NA TRBV27 CASSLRGGNTEAFF TGTGCCAGCAGTTTACGAGGGGGGAACACTGAAGCTTTCTTT
TRBJ2-7 NA NA TRBV10-3 CAIKSTGTDEQYF TGTGCCATCAAAAGCACAGGGACGGACGAGCAGTACTTC
TRBJ2-2 NA NA TRBV5-1 CASSLLGADTGELFF TGCGCCAGCAGCTTGTTAGGGGCGGACACCGGGGAGCTGTTTTTT
TRBJ1-2 NA NA TRBV19 CASSMGANYGYTF TGTGCCAGTAGTATGGGGGCCAACTATGGCTACACCTTC
TRBJ2-7 NA NA TRBV11-3 CASSPSSYEQYF TGTGCCAGCAGCCCGAGCTCCTACGAGCAGTACTTC
TRBJ2-5 NA TRBD2 TRBV7-2 CASSLASRERQETQYF TGTGCCAGCAGCTTAGCGTCGCGGGAGCGCCAAGAGACCCAGTACTTC
TRBJ1-2 once NA TRBV19 CASSIGRLHGYTF TGTGCCAGTAGTATAGGGCGACTGCATGGCTACACCTTC
TRBJ1-1 NA NA TRBV6-1 CASRWQTYTEAFF TGTGCCAGCAGGTGGCAGACATACACTGAAGCTTTCTTT
TRBJ2-2 once NA TRBV2 CASHERTTNTGELFF TGTGCCAGCCATGAGCGGACCACGAACACCGGGGAGCTGTTTTTT
TRBJ1-2 few NA TRBV19 CASSLLDPGRGGYTF TGTGCCAGTAGTCTCTTGGACCCCGGGAGAGGTGGCTACACCTTC
TRBJ2-7 NA NA TRBV2 CASSLDRYEQYF TGTGCCAGCAGTCTCGACAGATACGAGCAGTACTTC
TRBJ2-3 NA TRBD2 TRBV5-1 CASSIPSGVRGDTQYF TGCGCCAGCAGTATCCCTAGCGGGGTCCGTGGGGATACGCAGTATTTT
TRBJ2-7 NA NA TRBV27 CGSGRPYEQYF TGTGGCTCCGGCAGGCCCTACGAGCAGTACTTC
TRBJ1-2 NA NA TRBV20-1 CSVPRGYTF TGCAGTGTCCCGAGGGGCTACACCTTC
TRBJ1-3 once NA TRBV2 CASSEYGSGSGNTIYF TGTGCCAGCAGTGAATACGGGAGTGGCTCTGGAAACACCATATATTTT
TRBJ2-2 few TRBD1 TRBV5-1 CASSSKGQLNTGELFF TGCGCCAGCAGCTCGAAGGGACAGCTGAACACCGGGGAGCTGTTTTTT
TRBJ2-2 NA NA TRBV6-5 CASSYGGTNTGELFF TGTGCCAGCAGCTATGGAGGGACCAACACCGGGGAGCTGTTTTTT
TRBJ2-1 NA NA TRBV6-5 CASQLSQDEQFF TGTGCCAGCCAGCTTTCGCAGGATGAGCAGTTCTTC
TRBJ2-3 NA NA TRBV5-1 CASSFQGGTDTQYF TGCGCCAGCAGCTTTCAAGGAGGCACAGATACGCAGTATTTT
TRBJ1-1 NA TRBD1 TRBV5-6 CASSLADRVDTEAFF TGTGCCAGCAGCTTGGCGGACAGGGTGGACACTGAAGCTTTCTTT
TRBJ2-1 NA TRBD2 TRBV5-1 CASSFRLAGGSEQFF TGCGCCAGCAGCTTTAGACTAGCGGGAGGGTCTGAGCAGTTCTTC
TRBJ2-1 NA NA TRBV29-1 CSVDDGSSYNEQFF TGCAGCGTTGACGATGGCAGCTCCTACAATGAGCAGTTCTTC
TRBJ2-7 NA TRBD1 TRBV27 CASTSPRTGYEQYF TGTGCCAGCACCTCCCCGAGGACAGGCTACGAGCAGTACTTC
TRBJ1-5 NA TRBD1 TRBV18 CASSPRGTGNNQPQHF TGTGCCAGCTCACCACGGGGGACAGGGAACAATCAGCCCCAGCATTTT
TRBJ2-7 NA NA TRBV11-2 CASSSQGTEQYF TGTGCCAGCAGCTCCCAGGGGACCGAGCAGTACTTC
TRBJ1-1 once TRBD1 TRBV5-5 CASSSSKSGTGATEAFF TGTGCCAGCAGCTCCTCGAAATCCGGGACAGGGGCCACTGAAGCTTTCTTT
TRBJ1-2 NA NA TRBV10-3 CAISEDSPYGYTF TGTGCCATCAGTGAGGACTCTCCCTATGGCTACACCTTC
TRBJ2-1 NA NA TRBV6-5 CASSYVRSGEQFF TGTGCCAGCAGTTACGTGAGATCGGGTGAGCAGTTCTTC
TRBJ1-4 NA NA TRBV5-1 CASSLASSRVEKLFF TGCGCCAGCAGCTTGGCCTCTTCGAGGGTTGAAAAACTGTTTTTT
TRBJ1-6 NA TRBD1 TRBV30 CAWSGDRGGNSPLHF TGTGCCTGGAGTGGAGACAGGGGCGGGAATTCACCCCTCCACTTT
TRBJ2-2 NA NA TRBV5-1 CASSLGARELFF TGCGCCAGCAGCCTGGGGGCGCGGGAGCTGTTTTTT
TRBJ1-5 NA NA TRBV7-9 CASSLDGRGNQPQHF TGTGCCAGCAGCTTAGATGGCAGGGGCAATCAGCCCCAGCATTTT
TRBJ1-1 NA NA TRBV6-5 CASSYPEGETEAFF TGTGCCAGCAGTTATCCCGAAGGGGAAACTGAAGCTTTCTTT
TRBJ1-1 few NA TRBV19 CASSPTGFTEAFF TGTGCCAGTAGTCCCACAGGGTTCACTGAAGCTTTCTTT
TRBJ1-5 NA TRBD1 TRBV7-2 CASSLVLSGGDQPQHF TGTGCCAGCAGCTTAGTTTTATCAGGGGGCGATCAGCCCCAGCATTTT
TRBJ1-5 few NA TRBV6-5 CASSVTGSGGQPQHF TGTGCCAGCAGTGTAACAGGGAGCGGGGGTCAGCCCCAGCATTTT
TRBJ2-6 few NA TRBV2 CASSDRRQAQSGANVLTF TGTGCCAGCAGTGATCGGCGACAGGCACAGTCTGGGGCCAACGTCCTGACTTTC
TRBJ2-1 few TRBD1 TRBV7-2 CASTITGGLNEQFF TGTGCCAGCACCATAACAGGGGGGCTCAATGAGCAGTTCTTC
TRBJ1-6 once NA TRBV30 CAWSVAVDLPLHF TGTGCCTGGAGTGTCGCAGTTGATTTACCCCTCCACTTT
TRBJ2-7 NA NA TRBV7-2 CASSLVTEGEQYF TGTGCCAGCAGCTTAGTTACAGAGGGCGAACAGTACTTC
TRBJ1-3 few NA TRBV30 CAWNLRDIGLGNTIYF TGTGCCTGGAACCTAAGGGACATAGGCTTGGGAAACACCATATATTTT
TRBJ2-1 NA TRBD1 TRBV10-2 CASGQGNEQFF TGCGCCAGCGGACAGGGCAATGAGCAGTTCTTC
TRBJ1-1 NA NA TRBV13 CASSRRLFTEAFF TGTGCCAGCAGCCGGCGGTTGTTCACTGAAGCTTTCTTT
TRBJ1-2 NA TRBD1 TRBV5-1 CASGRQGRNDGYTF TGCGCCAGCGGCAGACAGGGAAGAAACGATGGCTACACCTTC
TRBJ2-1 NA TRBD2 TRBV27 CASVRLAGGAGEQFF TGTGCCAGCGTCCGACTAGCGGGAGGGGCGGGTGAGCAGTTCTTC
TRBJ1-1 NA TRBD1 TRBV5-1 CASSLGSEGQGSNTEAFF TGCGCCAGCAGCTTGGGTTCTGAGGGACAGGGATCGAACACTGAAGCTTTCTTT
TRBJ2-7 NA NA TRBV12-2 CASRLPGQGRHEQYF TGTGCAAGTCGCTTGCCGGGACAGGGGCGGCACGAGCAGTACTTC
TRBJ2-1 NA NA TRBV9 CASSSPRHILGGEQFF TGTGCCAGCAGCTCCCCTAGGCATATTTTGGGGGGTGAGCAGTTCTTC
TRBJ2-3 few NA TRBV11-1 CASSLSGTDTQYF TGTGCCAGCAGCCTTAGCGGCACAGATACGCAGTATTTT
TRBJ2-5 NA TRBD2 TRBV5-4 CASSLAPSGGQETQYF TGTGCCAGCAGCTTGGCCCCTAGCGGGGGCCAAGAGACCCAGTACTTC
TRBJ2-7 NA TRBD1 TRBV6-6 CASSLLRDSRPHEQYF TGTGCCAGCAGTTTGCTCCGGGACAGTCGCCCCCACGAGCAGTACTTC